A selection of T cell receptor beta chains follows, all from one sample in a study of blood T cell repertoires in COVID-19. The data were produced by immunoSEQ multiplex PCR, yet TCRdb's version contains in-frame clones alone and is incomplete. The sample records approximately 80,000 clones, approximately 86% being singletons. Material: peripheral blood. Every receptor here comes from a man aged 35-49 years with acute or convalescent COVID-19. Both conserved end residues are part of each CDR3. The D gene is left open where the match is weak. Size is omitted from some rows. Given values are once, few, many or a class for expanded clones.

>TRBV19|TRBJ1-2|-|TRBD1
CATSPGQGAPNYGYTF
TGTGCCACCTCTCCGGGACAGGGGGCGCCCAACTATGGCTACACCTTC
>TRBV5-1|TRBJ2-7|-|TRBD1
CASSFRATGDYEQYF
TGCGCCAGCAGCTTCCGGGCTACAGGGGACTACGAGCAGTACTTC
>TRBV30|TRBJ2-3|-|-
CAWSVGSGAVDTQYF
TGTGCCTGGAGTGTAGGGTCGGGAGCTGTAGATACGCAGTATTTT
>TRBV5-1|TRBJ2-7|-|-
CASSFILGGITYEQYF
TGCGCCAGCAGCTTCATCCTAGGCGGGATCACGTACGAGCAGTACTTC
>TRBV30|TRBJ1-6|-|-
CAWSPGVRSPLHF
TGTGCCTGGAGCCCGGGGGTTAGGTCACCCCTCCACTTT
>TRBV6-1|TRBJ1-5|many|-
CASSDGGLQPQHF
TGTGCCAGCAGTGACGGGGGTTTACAGCCCCAGCATTTT
>TRBV12-3/TRBV12-4|TRBJ1-1|-|-
CASSPRPGEAFF
TGTGCCAGCAGTCCCCGACCCGGGGAAGCTTTCTTT
>TRBV21-1|TRBJ2-7|few|-
CASSVNRDSRGLEQYF
TGTGCCAGCAGCGTCAATCGGGACTCAAGGGGCTTGGAGCAGTACTTC
>TRBV5-5|TRBJ1-2|-|-
CASSYTGDLVGYTF
TGTGCCAGCAGCTATACAGGCGATCTTGTTGGCTACACCTTC
>TRBV10-3|TRBJ1-2|-|-
CAISDPDVRGSGYTF
TGTGCCATCAGTGACCCCGACGTACGGGGGAGTGGCTACACCTTC
>TRBV3-1/TRBV3-2|TRBJ2-3|-|TRBD1
CASSQAWQGADTQYF
TGTGCCAGCAGCCAAGCGTGGCAGGGGGCAGATACGCAGTATTTT
>TRBV5-5|TRBJ1-2|-|-
CASSLTLGGSYGYTF
TGTGCCAGCAGCCTGACTCTGGGGGGATCCTATGGCTACACCTTC
>TRBV3-1/TRBV3-2|TRBJ2-3|-|TRBD2
CASSQDFLAVSTDTQYF
TGTGCCAGCAGCCAAGATTTCCTAGCGGTTAGCACAGATACGCAGTATTTT
>TRBV5-6|TRBJ1-2|-|TRBD1
CASSLPGGNYGYTF
TGTGCCAGCAGCTTGCCAGGGGGAAACTATGGCTACACCTTC
>TRBV7-9|TRBJ2-5|-|TRBD2
CASSPRPVTSKKETQYF
TGTGCCAGCAGCCCGAGACCCGTGACTAGCAAGAAAGAGACCCAGTACTTC
>TRBV18|TRBJ1-2|few|-
CASSLDSTGIYGYTF
TGTGCCAGCTCACTCGACTCTACAGGGATATATGGCTACACCTTC
>TRBV10-3|TRBJ1-6|-|-
CAIGAEGNSPLHF
TGTGCCATCGGGGCGGAAGGAAATTCACCCCTCCACTTT
>TRBV19|TRBJ1-2|-|TRBD1
CASSPSPTGDYGYTF
TGTGCCAGTAGTCCAAGTCCTACAGGGGACTATGGCTACACCTTC
>TRBV29-1|TRBJ2-5|-|TRBD1
CSADREKTQYF
TGCAGCGCCGACAGGGAGAAGACCCAGTACTTC
>TRBV30|TRBJ1-6|-|-
CAWRVTGDNSPLHF
TGTGCCTGGAGGGTCACAGGAGATAATTCACCCCTCCACTTT
>TRBV3-1/TRBV3-2|TRBJ1-2|-|-
CASSQDARANYGYTF
TGTGCCAGCAGCCAAGATGCCAGGGCGAACTATGGCTACACCTTC
>TRBV27|TRBJ2-2|-|-
CASRRSTNTGELFF
TGTGCCAGCAGGAGATCCACGAACACCGGGGAGCTGTTTTTT
>TRBV5-1|TRBJ2-5|-|TRBD2
CASSPAGLAGGNQETQYF
TGCGCCAGCAGCCCGGCTGGACTAGCGGGGGGTAACCAAGAGACCCAGTACTTC
>TRBV7-6|TRBJ2-7|-|TRBD2
CASSLGTSGGSEQYF
TGTGCCAGCAGCTTAGGGACTAGCGGGGGGTCCGAGCAGTACTTC
>TRBV6-5|TRBJ1-1|-|-
CASKNRAMNTEAFF
TGTGCCAGCAAGAACAGGGCAATGAACACTGAAGCTTTCTTT
>TRBV24-1|TRBJ2-5|-|-
CATSDETGSGQETQYF
TGTGCCACCAGTGATGAAACAGGGTCGGGACAAGAGACCCAGTACTTC
>TRBV5-5|TRBJ2-7|-|-
CASSPTTSREQYF
TGTGCCAGCAGCCCCACAACCAGCAGGGAGCAGTACTTC
>TRBV30|TRBJ1-5|-|-
CAWSEETPDGSNQPQHF
TGTGCCTGGAGTGAGGAGACCCCCGACGGAAGCAATCAGCCCCAGCATTTT
>TRBV7-2|TRBJ2-7|-|-
CASSFQWSSYEQYF
TGTGCCAGCAGCTTCCAATGGAGCTCCTACGAGCAGTACTTC
>TRBV7-2|TRBJ2-3|-|-
CASSLAGQSTDTQYF
TGTGCCAGCAGCTTAGCCGGACAGTCCACAGATACGCAGTATTTT
>TRBV11-2|TRBJ1-5|-|-
CASSLGGVNQPQHF
TGTGCCAGCAGCTTAGGGGGGGTTAATCAGCCCCAGCATTTT
>TRBV19|TRBJ2-7|-|-
CASSISPGLEQYF
TGTGCCAGTAGTATATCGCCCGGGTTGGAGCAGTACTTC
>TRBV5-4|TRBJ1-2|-|TRBD1
CASRSGQNYGYTF
TGTGCCAGCAGATCGGGACAGAACTATGGCTACACCTTC
>TRBV7-2|TRBJ2-5|-|TRBD2
CASSPALGLLPEVETQYF
TGTGCCAGCAGCCCGGCCCTGGGACTACTACCGGAGGTAGAGACCCAGTACTTC
>TRBV7-2|TRBJ2-1|few|TRBD1
CASSWGQGAHNEQFF
TGTGCCAGCAGCTGGGGACAGGGGGCCCACAATGAGCAGTTCTTC
>TRBV4-1|TRBJ1-1|many|TRBD1
CASSEQGADTEAFF
TGCGCCAGCAGCGAACAGGGGGCGGACACTGAAGCTTTCTTT
>TRBV7-6|TRBJ1-1|-|-
CASSVTAGWTEAFF
TGTGCCAGCAGCGTGACAGCTGGGTGGACTGAAGCTTTCTTT
>TRBV7-6|TRBJ1-2|-|TRBD1
CASSFGTGDGYTF
TGTGCCAGCAGCTTCGGGACAGGTGATGGCTACACCTTC
>TRBV7-6|TRBJ2-1|-|-
CASSLGSHEQFF
TGTGCCAGCAGCTTAGGTAGCCATGAGCAGTTCTTC
>TRBV4-1|TRBJ2-2|-|TRBD1
CASSWGGQGPGELFF
TGCGCCAGCAGTTGGGGGGGACAGGGGCCCGGGGAGCTGTTTTTT
>TRBV2|TRBJ1-5|-|TRBD1
CASRGTGGGNQPQHF
TGTGCCAGCAGGGGGACAGGGGGCGGTAATCAGCCCCAGCATTTT
>TRBV20-1|TRBJ1-1|once|-
CSASSGGETEAFF
TGCAGTGCTAGTTCGGGGGGCGAGACTGAAGCTTTCTTT
>TRBV18|TRBJ1-5|-|-
CASSPPGGEGGNQPQHF
TGTGCCAGCTCACCACCAGGGGGAGAAGGGGGCAATCAGCCCCAGCATTTT
>TRBV18|TRBJ2-5|-|-
CASSPPGTPETQYF
TGTGCCAGCTCACCACCGGGGACACCAGAGACCCAGTACTTC
>TRBV5-1|TRBJ2-3|-|TRBD2
CASSLDASGRTSTDTQYF
TGCGCCAGCAGCTTGGATGCTAGCGGGAGAACTAGCACAGATACGCAGTATTTT
>TRBV6-4|TRBJ2-7|once|TRBD2
CAGGLAAGGEQYF
TGTGCCGGTGGACTAGCGGCGGGTGGCGAGCAGTACTTC
>TRBV5-1|TRBJ1-2|-|-
CASGLPNAGGYTF
TGCGCCAGCGGACTGCCGAACGCGGGGGGCTACACCTTC
>TRBV5-1|TRBJ2-1|-|-
CASSTGHARTDEQFF
TGCGCCAGCAGCACCGGACACGCCCGAACGGATGAGCAGTTCTTC
>TRBV7-9|TRBJ2-7|-|-
CASSLDSVYEQYF
TGTGCCAGCAGCCTGGACAGTGTATACGAGCAGTACTTC
>TRBV7-3|TRBJ1-2|-|-
CASSLKRVGNYGYTF
TGTGCCAGCAGCCTCAAACGGGTTGGTAACTATGGCTACACCTTC
>TRBV7-2|TRBJ2-3|few|TRBD2
CASSRRAGGGTDTQYF
TGTGCCAGCAGCCGTAGAGCGGGGGGTGGCACAGATACGCAGTATTTT
>TRBV5-1|TRBJ2-5|-|-
CASSRGTGETQYF
TGCGCCAGCAGCCGGGGGACCGGCGAGACCCAGTACTTC
>TRBV5-4|TRBJ2-7|-|-
CASSRTNHEQYF
TGTGCCAGCAGCAGGACAAACCACGAGCAGTACTTC
>TRBV14|TRBJ1-4|medium-sized|TRBD1
CASSQGATGGREKLFF
TGTGCCAGCAGCCAAGGGGCAACAGGGGGCAGGGAAAAACTGTTTTTT
>TRBV6-1|TRBJ2-7|few|-
CASSEDGSSYEQYF
TGTGCCAGCAGTGAAGACGGTAGCTCCTACGAGCAGTACTTC
>TRBV7-2|TRBJ1-1|-|-
CASSLRGGTEAFF
TGTGCCAGCAGCTTAAGGGGTGGCACTGAAGCTTTCTTT
>TRBV5-1|TRBJ2-7|-|TRBD1
CASSLEGQNYEQYF
TGCGCCAGCAGCTTGGAGGGACAGAACTACGAGCAGTACTTC
>TRBV5-1|TRBJ1-2|-|TRBD1
CASSLAGTGGGYTF
TGCGCCAGCAGCTTGGCCGGGACAGGTGGTGGCTACACCTTC
>TRBV11-3|TRBJ1-1|-|-
CASSLGRGSEAFF
TGTGCCAGCAGCTTAGGGCGGGGCAGCGAAGCTTTCTTT